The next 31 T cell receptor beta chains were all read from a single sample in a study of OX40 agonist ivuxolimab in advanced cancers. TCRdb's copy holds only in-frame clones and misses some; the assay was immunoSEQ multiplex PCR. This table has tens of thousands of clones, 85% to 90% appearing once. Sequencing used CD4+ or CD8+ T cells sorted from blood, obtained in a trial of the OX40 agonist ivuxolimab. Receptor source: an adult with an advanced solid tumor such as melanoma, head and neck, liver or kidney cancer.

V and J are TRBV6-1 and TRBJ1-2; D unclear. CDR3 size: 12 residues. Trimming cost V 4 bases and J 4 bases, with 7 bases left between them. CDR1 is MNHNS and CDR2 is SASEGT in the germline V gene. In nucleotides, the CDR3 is TGTGCCAGCAGTGGGCAGTTCTATGGCTACACCTTC. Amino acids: CASSGQFYGYTF.

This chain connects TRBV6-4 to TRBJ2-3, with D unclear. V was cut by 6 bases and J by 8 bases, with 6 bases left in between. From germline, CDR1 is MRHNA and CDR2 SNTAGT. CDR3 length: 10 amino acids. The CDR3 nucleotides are TGTGCCAGCAGATTAGGTACGCAGTATTTT. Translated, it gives CASRLGTQYF.

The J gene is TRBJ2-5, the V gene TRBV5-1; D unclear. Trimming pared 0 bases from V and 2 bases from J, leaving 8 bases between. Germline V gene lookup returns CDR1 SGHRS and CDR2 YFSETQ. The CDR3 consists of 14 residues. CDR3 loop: CASSLGVVQETQYF. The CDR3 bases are TGCGCCAGCAGCTTGGGGGTAGTACAAGAGACCCAGTACTTC.

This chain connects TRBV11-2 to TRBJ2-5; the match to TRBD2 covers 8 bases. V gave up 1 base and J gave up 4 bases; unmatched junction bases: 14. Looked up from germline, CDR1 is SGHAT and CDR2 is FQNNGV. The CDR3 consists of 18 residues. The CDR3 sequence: CASSLVAGLGAPGETQYF. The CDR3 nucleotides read TGTGCCAGCAGCTTAGTAGCGGGACTGGGAGCCCCGGGAGAGACCCAGTACTTC.

This CDR3 reads CASSRSLETQYF. The CDR3 DNA follows: TGTGCCAGTAGTAGGAGTCTGGAGACCCAGTACTTC. V is TRBV19 and J is TRBJ2-5; D not resolved. Trimming took off 4 bases at V and 5 bases at J, with 8 bases between the two ends. The CDR3 covers 12 residues. Germline V gene sequence: CDR1 LNHDA, CDR2 SQIVND (reference sequence).

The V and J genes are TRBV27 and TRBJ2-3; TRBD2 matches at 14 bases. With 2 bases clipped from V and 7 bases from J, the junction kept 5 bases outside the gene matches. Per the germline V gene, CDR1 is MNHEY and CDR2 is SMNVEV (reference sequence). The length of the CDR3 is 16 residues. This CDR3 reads CASSLGTSGGSHTQYF. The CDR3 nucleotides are TGTGCCAGCAGTTTAGGGACTAGCGGGGGATCCCATACGCAGTATTTT.

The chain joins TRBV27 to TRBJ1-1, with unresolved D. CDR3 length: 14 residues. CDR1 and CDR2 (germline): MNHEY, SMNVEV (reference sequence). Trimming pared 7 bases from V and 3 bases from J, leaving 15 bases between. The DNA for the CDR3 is TGTGCCAGCACCCGACAAGGTATCGACACTGAAGCTTTCTTT. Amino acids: CASTRQGIDTEAFF.

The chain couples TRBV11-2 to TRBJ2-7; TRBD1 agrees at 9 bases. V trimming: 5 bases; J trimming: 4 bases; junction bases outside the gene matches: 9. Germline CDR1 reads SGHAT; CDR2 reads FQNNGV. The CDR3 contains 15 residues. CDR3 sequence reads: CASSPTGTGKYEQYF. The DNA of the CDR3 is TGTGCCAGCAGCCCAACCGGGACAGGGAAGTACGAGCAGTACTTC.

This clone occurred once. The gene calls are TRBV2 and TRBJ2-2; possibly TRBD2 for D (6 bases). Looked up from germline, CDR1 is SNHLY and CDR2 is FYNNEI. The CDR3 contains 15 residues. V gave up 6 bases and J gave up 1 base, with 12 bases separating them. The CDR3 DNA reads TGTGCCAGCAGGGGCGGGGTGGGGAACACCGGGGAGCTGTTTTTT. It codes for CASRGGVGNTGELFF.

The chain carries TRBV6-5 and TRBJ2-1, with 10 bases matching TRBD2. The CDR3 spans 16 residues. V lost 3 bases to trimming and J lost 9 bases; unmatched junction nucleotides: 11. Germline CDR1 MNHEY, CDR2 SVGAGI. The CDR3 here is CASSYASGRANGEQFF. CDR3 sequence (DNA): TGTGCCAGCAGTTATGCAAGCGGGAGGGCGAACGGTGAGCAGTTCTTC.

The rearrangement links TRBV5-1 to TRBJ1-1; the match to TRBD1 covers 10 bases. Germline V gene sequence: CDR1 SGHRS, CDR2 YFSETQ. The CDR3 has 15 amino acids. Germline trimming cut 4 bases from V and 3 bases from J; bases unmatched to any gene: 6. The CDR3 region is CASSPGQGTDTEAFF. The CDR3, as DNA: TGCGCCAGCAGCCCGGGACAGGGGACGGACACTGAAGCTTTCTTT.

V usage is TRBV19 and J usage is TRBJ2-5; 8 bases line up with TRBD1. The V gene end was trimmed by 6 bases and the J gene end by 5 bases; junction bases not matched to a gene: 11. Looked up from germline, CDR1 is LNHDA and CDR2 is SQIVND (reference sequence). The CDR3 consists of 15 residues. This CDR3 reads CASSDRQGLLETQYF. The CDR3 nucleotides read TGTGCCAGTAGCGATAGACAGGGGTTATTGGAGACCCAGTACTTC.

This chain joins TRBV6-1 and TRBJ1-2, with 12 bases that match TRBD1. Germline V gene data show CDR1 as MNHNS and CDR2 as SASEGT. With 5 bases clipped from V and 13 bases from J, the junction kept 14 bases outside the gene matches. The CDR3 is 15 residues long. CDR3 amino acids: CASSFRAGTGGAGTF. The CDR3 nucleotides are TGTGCCAGCAGTTTCCGAGCCGGGACAGGGGGCGCCGGCACCTTC.

The chain's CDR3 is CASSPGGGGEKLFF. For the CDR3, the DNA is TGTGCCAGCAGCCCGGGAGGGGGCGGTGAAAAACTGTTTTTT. The chain couples TRBV25-1 to TRBJ1-4; 7 bases map to TRBD1. CDR1 is MGHDK, CDR2 SYGVNS, per germline. V lost 6 bases and J lost 7; bases outside the gene matches: 8. This CDR3 is built from 14 residues.

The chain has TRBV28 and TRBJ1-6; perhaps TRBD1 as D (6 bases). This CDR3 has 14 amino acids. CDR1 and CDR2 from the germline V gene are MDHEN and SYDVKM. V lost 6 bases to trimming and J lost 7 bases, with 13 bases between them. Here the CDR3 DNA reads TGTGCCAGCAGACCCCAGGGGCGGAATTCACCCCTCCACTTT. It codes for CASRPQGRNSPLHF.

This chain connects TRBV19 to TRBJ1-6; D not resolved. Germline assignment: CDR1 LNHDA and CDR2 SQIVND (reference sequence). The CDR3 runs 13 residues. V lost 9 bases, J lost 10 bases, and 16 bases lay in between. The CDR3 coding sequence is TGTGCCAGCGAATCGGGAGGCGGGTCACCCCTCCACTTT. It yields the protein CASESGGGSPLHF.

The chain's CDR3 is CASIPRGQREGRETQYF. CDR3 DNA: TGTGCCAGCATCCCTCGGGGGCAGCGGGAGGGGCGGGAGACCCAGTACTTC. The gene calls are TRBV21-1 and TRBJ2-5; the table's TRBD2 call for D was not verified on the DNA. TRBV21-1 is shown as a pseudogene. This CDR3 is built from 17 residues.

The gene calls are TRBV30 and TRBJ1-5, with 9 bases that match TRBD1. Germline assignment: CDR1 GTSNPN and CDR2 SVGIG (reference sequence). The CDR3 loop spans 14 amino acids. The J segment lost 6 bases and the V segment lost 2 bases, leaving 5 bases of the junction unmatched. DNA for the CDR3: TGTGCCTGGAGTTCGGGACAGGGCGGTCAGCCCCAGCATTTT. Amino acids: CAWSSGQGGQPQHF. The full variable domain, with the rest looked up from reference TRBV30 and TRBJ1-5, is SQTIHQWPATLVQPVGSPLSLECTVEGTSNPNLYWYRQAAGRGLQLLFYSVGIGQISSEVPQNLSASRPQDRQFILSSKKLLLSDSGFYLCAWSSGQGGQPQHFGDGTRLSIL.

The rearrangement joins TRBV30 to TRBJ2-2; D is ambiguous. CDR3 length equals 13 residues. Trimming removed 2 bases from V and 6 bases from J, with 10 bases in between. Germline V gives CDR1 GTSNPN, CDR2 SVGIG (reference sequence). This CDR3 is CAWSTGGAGELFF. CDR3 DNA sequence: TGTGCCTGGAGTACGGGTGGAGCCGGGGAGCTGTTTTTT. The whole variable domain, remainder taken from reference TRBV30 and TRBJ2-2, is SQTIHQWPATLVQPVGSPLSLECTVEGTSNPNLYWYRQAAGRGLQLLFYSVGIGQISSEVPQNLSASRPQDRQFILSSKKLLLSDSGFYLCAWSTGGAGELFFGEGSRLTVL.

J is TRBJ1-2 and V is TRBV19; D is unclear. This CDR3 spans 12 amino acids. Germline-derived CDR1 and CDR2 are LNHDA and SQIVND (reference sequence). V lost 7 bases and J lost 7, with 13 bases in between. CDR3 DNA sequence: TGTGCCAGTACGCCCGGCGGCAGTGGCTACACCTTC. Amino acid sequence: CASTPGGSGYTF.

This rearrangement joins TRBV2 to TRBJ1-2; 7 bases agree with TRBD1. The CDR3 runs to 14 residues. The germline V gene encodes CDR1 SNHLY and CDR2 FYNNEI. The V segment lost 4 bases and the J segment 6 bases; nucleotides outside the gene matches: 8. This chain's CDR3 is CASSGRSGGDGYTF. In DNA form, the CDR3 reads TGTGCCAGCAGTGGACGCTCAGGGGGGGATGGCTACACCTTC.

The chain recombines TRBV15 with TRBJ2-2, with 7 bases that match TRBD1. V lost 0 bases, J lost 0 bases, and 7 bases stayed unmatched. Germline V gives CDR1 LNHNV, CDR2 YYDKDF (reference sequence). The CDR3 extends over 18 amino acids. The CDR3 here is CATSREGTAFANTGELFF. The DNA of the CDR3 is TGTGCCACCAGCAGAGAAGGGACAGCTTTCGCGAACACCGGGGAGCTGTTTTTT.

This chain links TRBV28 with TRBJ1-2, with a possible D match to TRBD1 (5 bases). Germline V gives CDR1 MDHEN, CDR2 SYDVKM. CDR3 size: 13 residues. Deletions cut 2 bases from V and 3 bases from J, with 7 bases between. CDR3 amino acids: CASSLGGDYGYTF. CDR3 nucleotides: TGTGCCAGCAGTTTAGGGGGGGACTATGGCTACACCTTC.

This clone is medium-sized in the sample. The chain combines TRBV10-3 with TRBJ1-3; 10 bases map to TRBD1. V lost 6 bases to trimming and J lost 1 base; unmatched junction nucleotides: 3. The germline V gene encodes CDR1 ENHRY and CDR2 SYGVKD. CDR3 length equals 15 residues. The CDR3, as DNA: TGTGCCATCAGCCCGGGACAGGGGTCTGGAAACACCATATATTTT. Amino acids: CAISPGQGSGNTIYF.

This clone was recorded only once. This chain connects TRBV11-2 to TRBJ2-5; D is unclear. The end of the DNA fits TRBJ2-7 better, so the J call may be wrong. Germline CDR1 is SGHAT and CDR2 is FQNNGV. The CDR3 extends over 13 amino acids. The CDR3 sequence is CASSLDSLYEQYF. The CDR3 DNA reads TGTGCCAGCAGCTTAGACAGTCTCTACGAGCAGTACTTC.

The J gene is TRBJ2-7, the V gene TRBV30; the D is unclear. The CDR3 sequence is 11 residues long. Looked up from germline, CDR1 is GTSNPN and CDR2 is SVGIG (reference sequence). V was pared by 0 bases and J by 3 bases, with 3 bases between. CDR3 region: CAWSVSYEQYF. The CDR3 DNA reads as TGTGCCTGGAGTGTCAGCTACGAGCAGTACTTC.

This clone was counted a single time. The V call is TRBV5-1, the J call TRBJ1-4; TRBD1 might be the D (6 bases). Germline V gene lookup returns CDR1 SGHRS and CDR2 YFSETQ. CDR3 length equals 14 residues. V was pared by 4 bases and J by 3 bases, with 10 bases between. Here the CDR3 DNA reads TGCGCCAGCAGCGTGACAGGAGCTAATGAAAAACTGTTTTTT. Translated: CASSVTGANEKLFF.

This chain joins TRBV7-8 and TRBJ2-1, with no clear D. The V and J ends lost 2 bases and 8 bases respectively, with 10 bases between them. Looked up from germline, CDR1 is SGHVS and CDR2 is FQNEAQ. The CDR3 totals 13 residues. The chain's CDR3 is CASSLPQRDEQFF. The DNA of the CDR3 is TGTGCCAGCAGCTTACCTCAGCGTGATGAGCAGTTCTTC. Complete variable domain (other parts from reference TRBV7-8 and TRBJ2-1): GAGVSQSPRYKVAKRGQDVALRCDPISGHVSLFWYQQALGQGPEFLTYFQNEAQLDKSGLPSDRFFAERPEGSVSTLKIQRTQQEDSAVYLCASSLPQRDEQFFGPGTRLTVL.

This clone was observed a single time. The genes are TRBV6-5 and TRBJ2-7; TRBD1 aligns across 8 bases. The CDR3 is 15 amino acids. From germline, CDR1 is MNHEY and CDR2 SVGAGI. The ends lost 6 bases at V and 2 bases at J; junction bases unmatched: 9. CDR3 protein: CASSRAAGGPYEQYF. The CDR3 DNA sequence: TGTGCCAGCAGCCGGGCGGCAGGGGGCCCCTACGAGCAGTACTTC.

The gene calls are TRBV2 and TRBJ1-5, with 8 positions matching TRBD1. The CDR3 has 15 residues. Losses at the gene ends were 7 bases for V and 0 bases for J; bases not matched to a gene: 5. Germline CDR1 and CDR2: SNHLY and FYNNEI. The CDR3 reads CASTGQGFSNQPQHF. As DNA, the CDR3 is TGTGCCAGCACCGGACAGGGATTTAGCAATCAGCCCCAGCATTTT. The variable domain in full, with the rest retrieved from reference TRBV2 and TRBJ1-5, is EPEVTQTPSHQVTQMGQEVILRCVPISNHLYFYWYRQILGQKVEFLVSFYNNEISEKSEIFDDQFSVERPDGSNFTLKIRSTKLEDSAMYFCASTGQGFSNQPQHFGDGTRLSIL.

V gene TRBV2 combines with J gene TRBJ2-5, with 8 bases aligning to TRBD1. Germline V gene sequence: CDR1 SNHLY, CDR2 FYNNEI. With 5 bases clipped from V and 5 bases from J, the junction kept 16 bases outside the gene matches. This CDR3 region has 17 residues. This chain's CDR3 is CASSTGLGAGGAETQYF. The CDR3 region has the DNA TGTGCCAGCAGTACCGGGTTAGGGGCAGGGGGCGCGGAGACCCAGTACTTC.